The 16 T cell receptor beta chains below were found in one sample sequenced in a study of T cell changes during pregnancy in multiple sclerosis. Method: immunoSEQ multiplex PCR; TCRdb's copy keeps in-frame clones and lacks some. The data show tens of thousands of clones, 90% seen once. Specimen: CD4+ T cells from peripheral blood mononuclear cells, collected in the first trimester of pregnancy. These receptors were collected from a female donor in good health, enrolled as a control in a pregnancy study.

The V and J genes are TRBV5-6 and TRBJ2-1; tentative D call: TRBD1 (6 bases). This CDR3 has 16 residues. V gave up 0 bases and J gave up 4 bases, with 14 bases separating them. Germline V CDR1 and CDR2: SGHDT, YYEEEE. The CDR3 DNA sequence: TGTGCCAGCAGCTTGGAGGCCCACAGGGCTTACAATGAGCAGTTCTTC. Its protein is CASSLEAHRAYNEQFF.

V and J are TRBV5-4 and TRBJ2-3; the D gene is possibly TRBD1 (6 bases). CDR1 is SGHNT and CDR2 is YYREEE in the germline V gene (reference sequence). The CDR3 contains 15 residues. Trimming took off 0 bases at V and 2 bases at J, with 10 bases between the two ends. CDR3 amino acids: CASSLGQGPTDTQYF. The CDR3 DNA is TGTGCCAGCAGCTTGGGCCAGGGGCCCACAGATACGCAGTATTTT.

V usage is TRBV7-3 and J usage is TRBJ1-1; the match to TRBD1 covers 10 bases. The V gene's germline CDR1 is SGHTA and CDR2 FQGTGA. The J segment lost 4 bases and the V segment lost 2 bases, leaving 7 bases of the junction unmatched. The CDR3 is 16 amino acids. CDR3 region: CASSLGTGTGVTEAFF. In DNA form, the CDR3 reads TGTGCCAGCAGCTTAGGTACCGGGACAGGGGTCACTGAAGCTTTCTTT.

This chain joins TRBV27 and TRBJ1-2; D is undetermined. From germline, CDR1 is MNHEY and CDR2 SMNVEV (reference sequence). The CDR3 contains 15 residues. V was shortened by 2 bases and J by 4 bases, with 14 bases between the two germline ends. The CDR3 nucleotides read TGTGCCAGCAGTTTAGGAGAACCTCACTCCTATGGCTACACCTTC. It yields the protein CASSLGEPHSYGYTF.

The chain is built from TRBV6-5 and TRBJ2-5, with D possibly matching TRBD1 (6 bases). The ends were cut back, 6 bases at V and 5 bases at J, with 19 bases in the middle. Germline V lookup: CDR1 MNHEY, CDR2 SVGAGI. There are 15 residues in the CDR3. CDR3 region: CASSRDTGKGETQYF. CDR3 DNA sequence: TGTGCCAGCAGCCGAGACACAGGGAAGGGCGAGACCCAGTACTTC.

The chain is built from TRBV5-6 and TRBJ1-4; 8 bases fit TRBD1. V dropped 2 bases and J dropped 8; count of bases not matched to a gene: 14. Germline V gene data show CDR1 as SGHDT and CDR2 as YYEEEE. This CDR3 has 17 amino acids. CDR3 in amino acids: CASSFRRTGSKREKLFF. The CDR3, as DNA: TGTGCCAGCAGCTTTAGGCGGACAGGGTCCAAACGAGAAAAACTGTTTTTT.

J is TRBJ1-2 and V is TRBV30; no reliable D call. This CDR3 has 12 residues. Germline V gene sequence: CDR1 GTSNPN, CDR2 SVGIG (reference sequence). Trimming pared 2 bases from V and 8 bases from J, leaving 12 bases between. CDR3 protein: CAWSLSRGGYTF. As DNA, the CDR3 is TGTGCCTGGAGTTTGTCTCGGGGAGGCTACACCTTC.

The rearrangement links TRBV28 to TRBJ2-2; TRBD2 aligns across 10 bases. Germline CDR1 reads MDHEN; CDR2 reads SYDVKM. J gave up 4 bases and V 6 bases, and 2 bases lay outside the gene matches. The CDR3 has 14 residues. DNA of the CDR3: TGTGCCAGCAGGAGCGGGGGGGCCACCGGGGAGCTGTTTTTT. The encoded protein is CASRSGGATGELFF.

The rearrangement joins TRBV29-1 to TRBJ2-7, with 9 bases fitting TRBD1. The CDR3 has 13 residues. The V and J ends lost 6 bases and 0 bases, in that order; junction bases with no gene match: 3. CDR1 is SQVTM, CDR2 ANQGSEA, per germline. The DNA for the CDR3 is TGCAGCGTCGCACAGGGGGCCTCCTACGAGCAGTACTTC. Its translation: CSVAQGASYEQYF.

The chain is built from TRBV7-9 and TRBJ1-2; D is perhaps TRBD1 (6 bases). The V end was cut by 5 bases, the J end by 8 bases, with 15 bases between. The CDR3 length is 13 residues. CDR1 and CDR2 from the germline V gene are SEHNR and FQNEAQ (reference sequence). The CDR3 sequence: CASSHGQLGGYTF. In nucleotides, the CDR3 is TGTGCCAGCAGCCACGGACAGTTGGGGGGCTACACCTTC. The complete variable domain, with remaining parts taken from reference TRBV7-9 and TRBJ1-2, reads DTGVSQNPRHKITKRGQNVTFRCDPISEHNRLYWYRQTLGQGPEFLTYFQNEAQLEKSRLLSDRFSAERPKGSFSTLEIQRTEQGDSAMYLCASSHGQLGGYTFGSGTRLTVV.

The chain employs TRBV6-1 and TRBJ2-7; D might be TRBD1 (5 bases). Trimming stripped 6 bases from V and 3 bases from J, with 18 bases between. Germline CDR1 and CDR2: MNHNS and SASEGT. The CDR3 is made up of 15 amino acids. CDR3 nucleotide sequence: TGTGCCAGCAGAAGCTTGGACATATCGTACTACGAGCAGTACTTC. It translates to CASRSLDISYYEQYF.

The genes are TRBV27 and TRBJ1-5; D ambiguous. V was trimmed by 6 bases and J by 0 bases, leaving 6 bases between them. This CDR3 contains 13 residues. Germline CDR1 and CDR2: MNHEY and SMNVEV (reference sequence). This chain's CDR3 is CASSGYSNQPQHF. Here the CDR3 DNA reads TGTGCCAGCAGCGGGTATAGCAATCAGCCCCAGCATTTT.

The chain employs TRBV11-2 and TRBJ2-5, with 8 bases fitting TRBD2. Unmatched junction bases numbered 13, after V lost 3 bases and J lost 1 base. The CDR3 spans 18 residues. Looked up from germline, CDR1 is SGHAT and CDR2 is FQNNGV. Here the CDR3 reads CASSFGFITGTSQETQYF. Here the CDR3 DNA reads TGTGCCAGCAGCTTCGGGTTTATAACGGGGACTAGCCAAGAGACCCAGTACTTC.

The chain has TRBV29-1 and TRBJ1-1, with D tentatively TRBD1 (6 bases). Germline CDR1 SQVTM, CDR2 ANQGSEA. The CDR3 is 13 residues long. The V and J ends lost 7 bases and 0 bases respectively, with 12 bases between them. In nucleotides, the CDR3 is TGCAGCGCCCGTTGGGACATGAACACTGAAGCTTTCTTT. Translating gives CSARWDMNTEAFF.

This chain links TRBV4-1 with TRBJ2-2; a possible D gene is TRBD1 (6 bases). Germline CDR1 reads MGHRA; CDR2 reads YSYEKL. CDR3 size: 15 residues. V lost 2 bases to trimming and J lost 1 base, with 8 bases between them. The CDR3 is CASSQRGGNTGELFF. The CDR3 nucleotides are TGCGCCAGCAGCCAACGAGGGGGGAACACCGGGGAGCTGTTTTTT.

Here the CDR3 DNA reads TGTGCCAGCAGTCTACGGACAGACACAGGACGCCAGCCCCAGCATTTT. It codes for CASSLRTDTGRQPQHF. The rearrangement joins TRBV28 to TRBJ1-5; tentative D call: TRBD1 (6 bases). Per germline, CDR1 MDHEN and CDR2 SYDVKM. The CDR3 is 16 residues long. Trimming took off 5 bases at V and 7 bases at J, with 21 bases between the two ends. Drawing the rest from reference TRBV28 and TRBJ1-5, the complete variable domain is DVKVTQSSRYLVKRTGEKVFLECVQDMDHENMFWYRQDPGLGLRLIYFSYDVKMKEKGDIPEGYSVSREKKERFSLILESASTNQTSMYLCASSLRTDTGRQPQHFGDGTRLSIL.